The 5 T cell receptor beta chains presented below share a single source sample, sequenced in a study of a mutant IDH1 vaccine in newly diagnosed glioma. Some clones are missing from TCRdb's copy, which holds only in-frame ones; the method was immunoSEQ multiplex PCR. Of over 95,000 clones detected, roughly nine tenths appear once; the ten largest clones hold around 0.61%. Described time point: week 11, during vaccination. Mutant IDH1 20-mer peptide, at 300 ug, made up each vaccine dose, with topical imiquimod. The antigens for these receptors are not known. The sample was PBMCs, taken from a glioma patient whose treatment included an IDH1 peptide vaccine. The receptors originated from a woman aged 45 to 65 with glioma.

The chain combines TRBV28 with TRBJ2-3, with 7 nucleotides matching TRBD1. The germline CDR1 and CDR2 sequences are MDHEN and SYDVKM. V was pared by 7 bases and J by 2 bases, with 6 bases of the junction left unmatched. The CDR3 runs 14 residues. This CDR3 reads CASKSGTVTDTQYF. The CDR3 DNA reads as TGTGCCAGCAAGTCCGGGACAGTCACAGATACGCAGTATTTT.

The gene calls are TRBV5-6 and TRBJ2-7, with 13 nucleotides matching TRBD2. The CDR3 loop spans 15 amino acids. The V gene's germline CDR1 is SGHDT and CDR2 YYEEEE. With 2 bases clipped from V and 9 bases from J, the junction kept 8 bases outside the gene matches. Here the CDR3 reads CASSFGTSGTGGQYF. CDR3 in DNA: TGTGCCAGCAGCTTTGGGACTAGCGGGACGGGTGGGCAGTACTTC.

CDR3 in DNA: TGCGCCAGCAGCCAAGACCGGGACCTAAACACAGATACGCAGTATTTT. This gives the protein CASSQDRDLNTDTQYF. The chain has TRBV4-1 and TRBJ2-3, with D possibly called TRBD1 or TRBD2 (5 bases each). Germline V gene lookup returns CDR1 MGHRA and CDR2 YSYEKL. The V end lost 0 bases, the J end lost 2 bases, and 12 bases lay between the germline ends. The CDR3 loop spans 16 amino acids.

In its sample, this clone was seen a few times. The rearrangement links TRBV19 to TRBJ2-1; perhaps D is TRBD1 or TRBD2 (5 bases each). There are 11 residues in the CDR3. Germline CDR1 is LNHDA and CDR2 is SQIVND (reference sequence). V shed 9 bases and J shed 9 bases, with 12 bases lying between them. This CDR3 reads CASWDRSEQFF. In DNA, the CDR3 is TGTGCCAGCTGGGACCGGAGTGAGCAGTTCTTC.

The chain joins TRBV10-2 to TRBJ2-1, with a possible D match to TRBD1 (5 bases). The length of the CDR3 is 15 residues. V was clipped by 0 bases and J by 13 bases, with 19 bases between them. The V gene's germline CDR1 is WSHSY and CDR2 SAAADI. The CDR3 DNA follows: TGCGCCAGCAGTGAGTCGATCAGGGATGGAGTGAACCAGTTCTTC. Encoded protein: CASSESIRDGVNQFF.